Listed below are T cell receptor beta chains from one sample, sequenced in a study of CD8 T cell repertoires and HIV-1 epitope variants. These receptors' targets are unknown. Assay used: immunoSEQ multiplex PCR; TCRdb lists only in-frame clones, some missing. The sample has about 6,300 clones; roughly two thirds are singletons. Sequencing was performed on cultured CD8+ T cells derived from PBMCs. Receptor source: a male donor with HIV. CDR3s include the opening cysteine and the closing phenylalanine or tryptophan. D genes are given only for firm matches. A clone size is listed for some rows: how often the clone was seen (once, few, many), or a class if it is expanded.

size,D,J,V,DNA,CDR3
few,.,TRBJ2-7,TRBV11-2,TGTGCCAGCAGCCGATCGACAGACTACGAGCAGTACTTC,CASSRSTDYEQYF
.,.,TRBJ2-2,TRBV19,TGTGCCAGTAGTATATCCCAGGGTCGGACCGGGGAGCTGTTTTTT,CASSISQGRTGELFF
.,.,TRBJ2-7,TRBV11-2,TGTGCCAGCAGCCCGGGCGACTCGCTTCAGTACTTC,CASSPGDSLQYF
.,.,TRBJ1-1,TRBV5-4,TGTGCCAGCAGCCTCGGGACGGGGACTGAAGCTTTCTTT,CASSLGTGTEAFF
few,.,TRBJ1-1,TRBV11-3,TGTGCCAGCAGCTTAGGCGGGGAGAATGAAGCTTTCTTT,CASSLGGENEAFF
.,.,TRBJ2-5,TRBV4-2,TGTGCCAGCAGCTCCGCCGGGATAGATCAAGAGACCCAGTACTTC,CASSSAGIDQETQYF
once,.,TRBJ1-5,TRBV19,TGTGCCAGTAGTAGGGTTGGGAGCAATCAGCCCCAGCATTTT,CASSRVGSNQPQHF
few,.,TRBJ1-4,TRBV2,TGTGCCTGGGGGGGGCAGACCAATGAAAAACTGTTTTTT,CAWGGQTNEKLFF
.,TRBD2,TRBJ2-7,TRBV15,TGTGCCACCAGCAGAGATGGGGGGGTAGCGGAGCAGTACTTC,CATSRDGGVAEQYF
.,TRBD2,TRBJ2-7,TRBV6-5,TGTGCCAGCAGGCGGACTAGCGGGTGGGTGATGGACTTC,CASRRTSGWVMDF
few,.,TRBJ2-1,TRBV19,TGTGCCAGTAGTGCAGCCTGGGGCGGGCGTTACAATGAGCAGTTCTTC,CASSAAWGGRYNEQFF
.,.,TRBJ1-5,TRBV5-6,TGTGCCAGCAGCTTGGCTGCGGGGCATATCCAGCCCCAGCATTTT,CASSLAAGHIQPQHF
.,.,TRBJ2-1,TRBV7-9,TGTGCCAGCAGCTTAGAGGGGAGCTCCTACAATGAGCAGTTCTTC,CASSLEGSSYNEQFF
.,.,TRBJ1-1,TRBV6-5,TGTGCCAGCAGTCCGAGGACAGTACTTGAAGCTTTCTTT,CASSPRTVLEAFF
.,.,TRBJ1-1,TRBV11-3,TGTGCCAGCAGCTTCGCCGGGAACACTGAAGCTTTCTTT,CASSFAGNTEAFF
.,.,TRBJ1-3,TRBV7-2,TGTGCCAGCAGCCCCCCCTCGGCCGGGACAGGAAACACCATATATTTT,CASSPPSAGTGNTIYF
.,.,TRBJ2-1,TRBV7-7,TGTGCCAGCAGCGCAGAGTGGGGGGCCTTGGGTTCGGAGCAGTTCTTC,CASSAEWGALGSEQFF
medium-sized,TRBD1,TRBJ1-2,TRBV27,TGTGCCAGCAGGAGTGGACAGGGGCGTGACTATGGCTACACCTTC,CASRSGQGRDYGYTF
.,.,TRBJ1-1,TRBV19,TGTGCCAGTAGATCTGTAGGGGCCACTGAAGCTTTCTTT,CASRSVGATEAFF
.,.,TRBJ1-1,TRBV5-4,TGTGCCAGCAGCTTGGAACTGGGGACCCTGAACACTGAAGCTTTCTTT,CASSLELGTLNTEAFF
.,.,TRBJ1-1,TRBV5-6,TGTGCCAGCAGCTTGGGGACAGCATACACTGAAGCTTTCTTT,CASSLGTAYTEAFF
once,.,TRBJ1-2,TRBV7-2,TGTGCCAGCAGCTTAGCTCAGCCGGCCGGTGGCTACACCTTC,CASSLAQPAGGYTF
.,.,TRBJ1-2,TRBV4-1,TGCGCCAGCAGCCCAGGTATGGCGCGGCTGGATGGCTACACCTTC,CASSPGMARLDGYTF
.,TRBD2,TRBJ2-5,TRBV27,TGTGCCAGCAGGGGTACTAGCGGGCATCACCCCGAATACTTC,CASRGTSGHHPEYF